The 21 T cell receptor beta chains below come from one sample, sequenced in a study of cytomegalovirus exposure and HLA in healthy donors. The PCR employed 60 Vbeta primers together with 13 Jbeta primers. The assay was immunoSEQ multiplex PCR, and TCRdb's table has in-frame clones only and misses some. The data contain fewer than 200,000 clones, roughly 87% of them singletons. Material for sequencing was PBMCs. These receptors all come from a girl in the first two years of life in good health and CMV-seronegative.

The rearrangement links TRBV11-2 to TRBJ2-5, with D perhaps matching TRBD1 (5 bases). The CDR3 totals 17 residues. Trimming cost V 4 bases and J 1 base, with 19 bases left between them. The germline V gene has CDR1 SGHAT and CDR2 FQNNGV. CDR3 bases: TGTGCCAGCAGCTCTAAAGGGGCCATAAGGGGCCAAGAGACCCAGTACTTC. Translated: CASSSKGAIRGQETQYF.

Note on this clone: The germline gene is not matched at one end of the junction; a read error may be the cause. The chain carries TRBV7-9 and TRBJ1-5; no clear D gene. CDR1 is SEHNR and CDR2 is FQNEAQ in the germline V gene (reference sequence). The CDR3 covers 12 residues. CDR3 bases: TGTTCCAGCAGCTTAGATCTCCAGCCCCAGCATTTT. It translates to CSSSLDLQPQHF.

The DNA of the CDR3 is TGCACCAGCAGCCAAGGCGGGAGGAGCGGGGGGGCCGGCTCCTACAATGAGCAGTTCTTC. Translation gives CTSSQGGRSGGAGSYNEQFF. The chain has TRBV1 and TRBJ2-1; the listed D gene, TRBD2, was not tested against the DNA. TRBV1 is designated a pseudogene. This CDR3 spans 20 amino acids.

The V call is TRBV27, the J call TRBJ1-2; 7 bases are shared with TRBD1. J gave up 1 base and V 8 bases, and 7 bases lay outside the gene matches. The CDR3 covers 14 residues. The germline CDR1 and CDR2 sequences are MNHEY and SMNVEV (reference sequence). This chain's CDR3 is CASRSGQFNYGYTF. In DNA, the CDR3 is TGTGCCAGCCGCTCGGGACAGTTTAACTATGGCTACACCTTC.

The chain combines TRBV7-2 with TRBJ1-2; tentative D call: TRBD1 (6 bases). There are 14 residues in the CDR3. CDR1 is SGHTA and CDR2 is FQGNSA in the germline V gene. Trimming left V 0 bases short and J 4 bases short, with 9 bases between. CDR3 residues: CASSLARTVYGYTF. For the CDR3, the DNA is TGTGCCAGCAGCTTAGCCCGGACAGTCTATGGCTACACCTTC.

To note about this clone: Other DNA sequences in the sample encode the same CDR3. This rearrangement joins TRBV1 to TRBJ2-3; the table's D call of TRBD2 was not tested on the DNA. TRBV1 is annotated as a pseudogene. CDR3 length: 18 residues. CDR3 sequence: CTSSQDSPGGRDTDTQYF. CDR3 sequence (DNA): TGCACCAGTAGCCAAGATTCCCCTGGCGGGAGGGACACAGATACGCAGTATTTT.

The chain links TRBV29-1 to TRBJ2-7; the match to TRBD1 covers 11 bases. Looked up from germline, CDR1 is SQVTM and CDR2 is ANQGSEA. V was pared by 6 bases and J by 6 bases, with 10 bases of the junction left unmatched. CDR3 size: 14 residues. The CDR3 DNA reads as TGCAGCGTAACCATCACCGGGACAGGGGGCGAGCAGTACTTC. Its protein product is CSVTITGTGGEQYF.

This clone was seen only a few times. The rearrangement links TRBV7-2 to TRBJ2-5; the D is unclear. Trimming shortened V by 3 bases and J by 2 bases, and 13 bases separated the two germline ends. The CDR3 covers 15 residues. Per germline, CDR1 SGHTA and CDR2 FQGNSA. Here the CDR3 DNA reads TGTGCCAGCAGCTTTATGAGATCAGCGCAAGAGACCCAGTACTTC. It encodes CASSFMRSAQETQYF. Complete variable domain (other parts from reference TRBV7-2 and TRBJ2-5): GAGVSQSPSNKVTEKGKDVELRCDPISGHTALYWYRQSLGQGLEFLIYFQGNSAPDKSGLPSDRFSAERTGGSVSTLTIQRTQQEDSAVYLCASSFMRSAQETQYFGPGTRLLVL.

This clone was seen only a few times. The V gene is TRBV29-1, the J gene TRBJ2-5, with TRBD1 identical over 8 bases. Germline V gives CDR1 SQVTM, CDR2 ANQGSEA. The CDR3 contains 13 residues. Germline trimming cut 6 bases from V and 3 bases from J; bases unmatched to any gene: 6. The CDR3 loop is CSVRTGRKETQYF. The CDR3 DNA sequence: TGCAGCGTCCGGACAGGGCGGAAAGAGACCCAGTACTTC.

CDR3 DNA sequence: TGTGCCAGCAGCCGACAGGGGGACACTGAAGCTTTCTTT. This encodes CASSRQGDTEAFF. The rearrangement uses TRBV7-3 and TRBJ1-1; 9 bases align to TRBD1. Germline V gene lookup returns CDR1 SGHTA and CDR2 FQGTGA. This CDR3 is built from 13 residues. The V segment lost 5 bases and the J segment 3 bases; nucleotides outside the gene matches: 1.

The V gene is TRBV6-4, the J gene TRBJ1-2, with no clear D. Trimming took 5 bases from V and 0 from J, leaving 10 bases between them. Germline assignment: CDR1 MRHNA and CDR2 SNTAGT. The CDR3 covers 14 residues. DNA of the CDR3: TGTGCCAGCAGTCGTACAGCCTCTAACTATGGCTACACCTTC. The encoded protein is CASSRTASNYGYTF.

This chain joins TRBV6-1 and TRBJ2-7; a possible D gene is TRBD1 (6 bases). V was trimmed by 3 bases and J by 0 bases, leaving 12 bases between them. The germline gives CDR1 MNHNS, CDR2 SASEGT. There are 15 residues in the CDR3. The CDR3 nucleotides read TGTGCCAGCAGTGATGAAACAGGGTACTCCTACGAGCAGTACTTC. The encoded protein is CASSDETGYSYEQYF.

The sample holds one count of this clone. Different DNA sequences within this sample yield the same CDR3. V is TRBV7-3 and J is TRBJ1-1; D remains ambiguous. In germline, CDR1 is SGHTA, CDR2 FQGTGA. V was clipped by 2 bases and J by 0 bases, with 28 bases between them. This CDR3 comprises 21 residues. This CDR3 reads CASSLYVRLPWAGLMNTEAFF. The CDR3 nucleotides are TGTGCCAGCAGCTTATATGTCCGGCTCCCGTGGGCAGGCCTTATGAACACTGAAGCTTTCTTT.

The chain is built from TRBV7-3 and TRBJ2-1, with D perhaps TRBD1 (5 bases). Deletions cut 1 base from V and 5 bases from J, with 9 bases between. Germline CDR1 and CDR2: SGHTA and FQGTGA. CDR3 size: 14 residues. The CDR3 sequence is CASSLSAGHNEQFF. The CDR3 region has the DNA TGTGCCAGCAGCTTAAGTGCAGGGCACAATGAGCAGTTCTTC.

The chain links TRBV11-1 to TRBJ2-1; TRBD2 matches at 11 bases. CDR1 is SGHAT and CDR2 is FQDESV in the germline V gene (reference sequence). The CDR3 is 16 residues long. Unmatched junction bases numbered 6, after V lost 3 bases and J lost 5 bases. The CDR3 nucleotides read TGTGCCAGCAGCTTTTCGAGACTAGCGGGGCACAATGAGCAGTTCTTC. Encoded protein: CASSFSRLAGHNEQFF.

The rearrangement joins TRBV4-1 to TRBJ1-3, with 8 bases identical to TRBD1. The V segment lost 5 bases and the J segment 1 base; nucleotides outside the gene matches: 10. Germline V lookup: CDR1 MGHRA, CDR2 YSYEKL. The CDR3 runs 17 residues. CDR3 region: CASSSRQGTASGNTIYF. Written as DNA, the CDR3 is TGCGCCAGCAGCTCACGACAGGGGACCGCTTCTGGAAACACCATATATTTT.

The chain is built from TRBV6-5 and TRBJ1-2; possibly TRBD1 for D (6 bases). The V end was cut by 5 bases, the J end by 2 bases, with 12 bases between. Germline V lookup: CDR1 MNHEY, CDR2 SVGAGI. This CDR3 comprises 14 residues. The CDR3 nucleotides are TGTGCCAGCAGTCCGGGACAACTGAACTATGGCTACACCTTC. Its translation is CASSPGQLNYGYTF.

The chain carries TRBV4-2 and TRBJ2-5; possible D gene TRBD1, 5 bases. Between the trimmed V and J ends, which lost 0 bases and 4 bases, there was a span of 12 bases. Germline loops: CDR1 LGHNA, CDR2 YNFKEQ. This CDR3 has 15 residues. The chain's CDR3 is CASSQDRRRGETQYF. CDR3 sequence (DNA): TGTGCCAGCAGCCAAGATCGACGAAGGGGAGAGACCCAGTACTTC.

V usage is TRBV19 and J usage is TRBJ2-2; D remains ambiguous. The V and J ends lost 4 bases and 5 bases respectively, with 5 bases between them. The CDR3 has 12 amino acids. Germline CDR1 is LNHDA and CDR2 is SQIVND (reference sequence). The DNA for the CDR3 is TGTGCCAGTAGTACGAGAACCGGGGAGCTGTTTTTT. Protein: CASSTRTGELFF. The whole variable domain, filled in from reference TRBV19 and TRBJ2-2, reads DGGITQSPKYLFRKEGQNVTLSCEQNLNHDAMYWYRQDPGQGLRLIYYSQIVNDFQKGDIAEGYSVSREKKESFPLTVTSAQKNPTAFYLCASSTRTGELFFGEGSRLTVL.

The genes are TRBV9 and TRBJ1-2; 7 bases are shared with TRBD1. The CDR3 runs to 14 residues. CDR1 SGDLS and CDR2 YYNGEE come from the germline V gene. After removal of 0 bases from V and 3 bases from J, the junction contained 2 bases not matched to a gene. The CDR3 sequence: CASSVGRGDYGYTF. The CDR3 DNA follows: TGTGCCAGCAGCGTAGGCAGGGGGGACTATGGCTACACCTTC.

This chain connects TRBV21-1 to TRBJ2-7; TRBD1 reflects the table's D call only, with no check against the DNA. TRBV21-1 is a known pseudogene. The CDR3 extends over 16 amino acids. The DNA of the CDR3 is TGTGCCAGCAGCAAAGTCCAGGGGCGCTTCGATTACGAGCAGTACTTC. Protein product: CASSKVQGRFDYEQYF.